This is a list of T cell receptor beta chains from one sample in a study of molecular identifiers for immune sequencing clone quantification. TCRdb recomputed calls from the PCR reads with MiXCR, one row per CDR3 protein. The profile shows over 600,000 distinct CDR3 sequences, just under 20% of them singletons. Sequenced input: naive CD8+ T cells from blood, with Jurkat cell RNA spiked in. These TCRs come from a human donor in good health. Some libraries in this study had Jurkat cell RNA spiked in. Each CDR3 is given with its conserved first and last residue. Each record gives: CDR3 length, V gene, clone size, D gene, J gene, CDR3 DNA, CDR3 protein. D genes are given only for firm matches. Expanded clones are given a class, and other clones once, few, many or no size at all.

cdr3_length: 15; v_call: TRBV11-2; clone_size: many; d_call: -; j_call: TRBJ2-7; cdr3_nt: TGTGCCAGCAGCCCCCCCGAGCTCCCAACCTACGAGCAGTACTTC; cdr3_aa: CASSPPELPTYEQYF
cdr3_length: 18; v_call: TRBV7-6; clone_size: few; d_call: TRBD1; j_call: TRBJ1-1; cdr3_nt: TGTGCCAGCACCACTTCGGGGCAGGGGGGGCCTCTGAACACTGAAGCTTTCTTT; cdr3_aa: CASTTSGQGGPLNTEAFF
cdr3_length: 16; v_call: TRBV11-2; clone_size: -; d_call: TRBD2; j_call: TRBJ2-2; cdr3_nt: TGTGCCAGCAACCCATCAACTAGCGGGAACACCGGGGAGCTGTTTTTT; cdr3_aa: CASNPSTSGNTGELFF
cdr3_length: 15; v_call: TRBV6-5; clone_size: -; d_call: -; j_call: TRBJ2-7; cdr3_nt: TGTGCCAGCGGTTCGACTAGCAGGGGAGGGTACGAGCAGTACTTC; cdr3_aa: CASGSTSRGGYEQYF
cdr3_length: 20; v_call: TRBV9; clone_size: -; d_call: TRBD2; j_call: TRBJ2-1; cdr3_nt: TGTGCCAGCAGCGTAGGCCTAGCGGGAGAGGAAAGGCTGATAAAGGATGAGCAGTTCTTC; cdr3_aa: CASSVGLAGEERLIKDEQFF
cdr3_length: 14; v_call: TRBV29-1; clone_size: many; d_call: -; j_call: TRBJ1-1; cdr3_nt: TGCAGCGTTGAAGTGGCGGTTCCTCCTTATGAAGCTTTCTTT; cdr3_aa: CSVEVAVPPYEAFF
cdr3_length: 16; v_call: TRBV19; clone_size: many; d_call: -; j_call: TRBJ2-3; cdr3_nt: TGTGCCAGTACCAGGGAGGGGGCAGTCTACACAGATACGCAGTATTTT; cdr3_aa: CASTREGAVYTDTQYF
cdr3_length: 15; v_call: TRBV28; clone_size: many; d_call: -; j_call: TRBJ1-4; cdr3_nt: TGTGCCAGCAGTTTAAGGCAGGACCGTAATGAAAAACTGTTTTTT; cdr3_aa: CASSLRQDRNEKLFF
cdr3_length: 14; v_call: TRBV6-5; clone_size: many; d_call: TRBD1; j_call: TRBJ2-7; cdr3_nt: TGTGCCAGCAGTTTATCAGGGGACAGGGGCGAGCAGTACTTC; cdr3_aa: CASSLSGDRGEQYF
cdr3_length: 14; v_call: TRBV2; clone_size: -; d_call: -; j_call: TRBJ1-1; cdr3_nt: TGTGCCAGCACCGAGGAGACACCCTACACTGAAGCTTTCTTT; cdr3_aa: CASTEETPYTEAFF
cdr3_length: 16; v_call: TRBV6-5; clone_size: many; d_call: TRBD2; j_call: TRBJ2-7; cdr3_nt: TGTGCCAGCAGTTTAACACGGGGGGGGGTAACCTACGAGCAGTACTTC; cdr3_aa: CASSLTRGGVTYEQYF
cdr3_length: 13; v_call: TRBV5-1; clone_size: many; d_call: -; j_call: TRBJ2-7; cdr3_nt: TGCGCCAGCAGCTCGGAGACCCACTACGAGCAGTACTTC; cdr3_aa: CASSSETHYEQYF
cdr3_length: 12; v_call: TRBV11-2; clone_size: -; d_call: -; j_call: TRBJ2-1; cdr3_nt: TGTGCCAGCAGTGGGCTCCACAATGAGCAGCTCTTC; cdr3_aa: CASSGLHNEQLF
cdr3_length: 18; v_call: TRBV7-9; clone_size: many; d_call: -; j_call: TRBJ2-1; cdr3_nt: TGTGCCAGCAGCTTATATGGTCGGCGCGATCTCTTATACAATGAGCAGTTCTTC; cdr3_aa: CASSLYGRRDLLYNEQFF
cdr3_length: 16; v_call: TRBV7-6; clone_size: many; d_call: -; j_call: TRBJ2-5; cdr3_nt: TGTGCCAGCAGCTTAGTCCCGACCTACGGAGGGTACGACCAGTACTTC; cdr3_aa: CASSLVPTYGGYDQYF
cdr3_length: 16; v_call: TRBV2; clone_size: few; d_call: TRBD1; j_call: TRBJ2-7; cdr3_nt: TGTGCCAGCAGGGGCCTTAAGGGACAGGACTCCTACGAGCAGTACTTC; cdr3_aa: CASRGLKGQDSYEQYF
cdr3_length: 14; v_call: TRBV10-3; clone_size: -; d_call: -; j_call: TRBJ1-2; cdr3_nt: TGTGCCATCAGTGAGTCGACAGCTAACTATGGCTACACCTTC; cdr3_aa: CAISESTANYGYTF
cdr3_length: 14; v_call: TRBV6-2/TRBV6-3; clone_size: -; d_call: -; j_call: TRBJ2-7; cdr3_nt: TGTGCCAGCAGAGGGGACGGGGTCTTCTACGAGCAGTACTTC; cdr3_aa: CASRGDGVFYEQYF
cdr3_length: 17; v_call: TRBV30; clone_size: few; d_call: TRBD2; j_call: TRBJ2-3; cdr3_nt: TGTGCCTGGAGTGTCGGTAGCGGGGGGCTCGCCACAGATACGCAGTATTTT; cdr3_aa: CAWSVGSGGLATDTQYF
cdr3_length: 15; v_call: TRBV29-1; clone_size: -; d_call: -; j_call: TRBJ2-5; cdr3_nt: TGCAGCGTTGAAGATATGCAGGGGGAGGGAGACCGCCCTTACTTC; cdr3_aa: CSVEDMQGEGDRPYF
cdr3_length: 16; v_call: TRBV7-8; clone_size: many; d_call: -; j_call: TRBJ1-6; cdr3_nt: TGTGCCAGCAGCTTAGTGTTGCACTCCTATAATTCACCCCTCCACTTT; cdr3_aa: CASSLVLHSYNSPLHF
cdr3_length: 14; v_call: TRBV7-3; clone_size: once; d_call: -; j_call: TRBJ2-3; cdr3_nt: TGTGCCAGCAGCTCACAGGAGGCTTCAGATACGCAGTATTTT; cdr3_aa: CASSSQEASDTQYF
cdr3_length: 13; v_call: TRBV13; clone_size: -; d_call: -; j_call: TRBJ2-1; cdr3_nt: TGTGCCAGCAGCTTGGCAGGGCAGAATGAGCAGCTCTTC; cdr3_aa: CASSLAGQNEQLF
cdr3_length: 16; v_call: TRBV18; clone_size: many; d_call: -; j_call: TRBJ1-1; cdr3_nt: TGTGCCAGCTCATCCTTGACAGGCGGAAAGGGGACTGAAGCTTTCTTT; cdr3_aa: CASSSLTGGKGTEAFF
cdr3_length: 16; v_call: TRBV5-1; clone_size: few; d_call: TRBD2; j_call: TRBJ2-7; cdr3_nt: TGCGCCAGCAGCTTGGCTCGCGGGGGACCAGCGTACGAGCAGTACTTC; cdr3_aa: CASSLARGGPAYEQYF
cdr3_length: 12; v_call: TRBV6-6; clone_size: many; d_call: TRBD1; j_call: TRBJ2-7; cdr3_nt: TGTGCCAGCAGCCAGGGACAGGGCGAGCAGTACTTC; cdr3_aa: CASSQGQGEQYF
cdr3_length: 15; v_call: TRBV4-3; clone_size: many; d_call: -; j_call: TRBJ1-4; cdr3_nt: TGCGCCAGCAGCCAAGATCCAGGGCTGGGTGAAAAACTGTTTTTT; cdr3_aa: CASSQDPGLGEKLFF
cdr3_length: 18; v_call: TRBV10-3; clone_size: -; d_call: TRBD2; j_call: TRBJ2-5; cdr3_nt: TGTGCCATCAGTGAGGGGACTAGCGGGGGCCCCTTCCAAGAGACCCAGTACTTC; cdr3_aa: CAISEGTSGGPFQETQYF
cdr3_length: 16; v_call: TRBV7-6; clone_size: -; d_call: TRBD2; j_call: TRBJ2-3; cdr3_nt: TGTGCCAGCAGCTTAGTTGGACTAGCGGACGCAGATACGCAGTATTTT; cdr3_aa: CASSLVGLADADTQYF
cdr3_length: 13; v_call: TRBV7-8; clone_size: many; d_call: -; j_call: TRBJ1-1; cdr3_nt: TGTGCCAGCATGTGGGGAGGCAACACTGAAGCTTTCTTT; cdr3_aa: CASMWGGNTEAFF
cdr3_length: 12; v_call: TRBV12-3/TRBV12-4; clone_size: many; d_call: TRBD1; j_call: TRBJ2-4; cdr3_nt: TGTGCCACCGGACAGGGGGCGAACATTCAGTACTTC; cdr3_aa: CATGQGANIQYF
cdr3_length: 14; v_call: TRBV6-2/TRBV6-3; clone_size: -; d_call: TRBD2; j_call: TRBJ2-7; cdr3_nt: TGTACCAGCAGTTACGCGGGAGGACGCTGGGAGCGGTACTTC; cdr3_aa: CTSSYAGGRWERYF
cdr3_length: 16; v_call: TRBV6-5; clone_size: -; d_call: -; j_call: TRBJ2-5; cdr3_nt: TGTGCCAGCAGTTACACCCCCCGGGACGGTGGAGAGACCCAGTACTTC; cdr3_aa: CASSYTPRDGGETQYF
cdr3_length: 17; v_call: TRBV9; clone_size: many; d_call: -; j_call: TRBJ1-5; cdr3_nt: TGTGCCAGCAGCGTAGATGGTGGGTCCCGAGGAGAAGAACCCCAGCATTTT; cdr3_aa: CASSVDGGSRGEEPQHF
cdr3_length: 15; v_call: TRBV2; clone_size: many; d_call: TRBD1; j_call: TRBJ2-3; cdr3_nt: TGTGCCAGCAGTGAAGCGGGACAGGGTACAGATACGCAGTATTTT; cdr3_aa: CASSEAGQGTDTQYF
cdr3_length: 15; v_call: TRBV14; clone_size: -; d_call: -; j_call: TRBJ2-2; cdr3_nt: TGTGCCAGCAGCCAAACAGGGTTCCCCACCGGGGAGCTGTTTTTT; cdr3_aa: CASSQTGFPTGELFF
cdr3_length: 15; v_call: TRBV4-3; clone_size: many; d_call: TRBD1; j_call: TRBJ1-1; cdr3_nt: TGCGCCAGCAGCCAAGATCTGACGGGACAGCCAGAAGCTTTCTTT; cdr3_aa: CASSQDLTGQPEAFF
cdr3_length: 15; v_call: TRBV6-2/TRBV6-3; clone_size: many; d_call: -; j_call: TRBJ2-3; cdr3_nt: TGTGCCAGCAGTTACGAGGGCCTCGGCGCAGATACGCAGTATTTT; cdr3_aa: CASSYEGLGADTQYF
cdr3_length: 14; v_call: TRBV4-1; clone_size: many; d_call: TRBD1; j_call: TRBJ2-7; cdr3_nt: TGCGCCAGCAGCCCGGGACAGGGGAGGTACGAGCAGTACTTC; cdr3_aa: CASSPGQGRYEQYF
cdr3_length: 17; v_call: TRBV3-1; clone_size: few; d_call: -; j_call: TRBJ2-6; cdr3_nt: TGTGCCAGCAGCCAATGGGCAGAACACTCTGGGGCCAACGTCCTGACTTTC; cdr3_aa: CASSQWAEHSGANVLTF
cdr3_length: 15; v_call: TRBV20-1; clone_size: many; d_call: -; j_call: TRBJ1-5; cdr3_nt: TGCAGTGCTCGTTCGCTCGGAAATAGCAATCAGCCCCAGCATTTT; cdr3_aa: CSARSLGNSNQPQHF
cdr3_length: 13; v_call: TRBV25-1; clone_size: many; d_call: -; j_call: TRBJ1-2; cdr3_nt: TGTGCCAGCAGTGAATCTTCCGCCTATGGCTACACCTTC; cdr3_aa: CASSESSAYGYTF
cdr3_length: 14; v_call: TRBV14; clone_size: many; d_call: -; j_call: TRBJ1-6; cdr3_nt: TGTGCCAGCAGCCAAGATCATGAGTGGTCACCCCTCCACTTT; cdr3_aa: CASSQDHEWSPLHF
cdr3_length: 15; v_call: TRBV4-1; clone_size: many; d_call: -; j_call: TRBJ2-7; cdr3_nt: TGCGCCAGCAGCCCGAAAACAGACGGAGTCTACGAGCAGTACTTC; cdr3_aa: CASSPKTDGVYEQYF
cdr3_length: 15; v_call: TRBV7-9; clone_size: -; d_call: TRBD1; j_call: TRBJ1-6; cdr3_nt: TGTGCCAGCAGCTACTTGACAGGGGGCGACTCACCCCTCCACTTT; cdr3_aa: CASSYLTGGDSPLHF
cdr3_length: 15; v_call: TRBV7-8; clone_size: -; d_call: -; j_call: TRBJ1-1; cdr3_nt: TGTGCCAGCAGCTTAGAAAGGGGAATGTGGACTGAAGCTTTCTTT; cdr3_aa: CASSLERGMWTEAFF
cdr3_length: 14; v_call: TRBV20-1; clone_size: many; d_call: -; j_call: TRBJ1-4; cdr3_nt: TGCAGTGCAAGGGACCTTGCAACTAATGAAAAACTGTTTTTT; cdr3_aa: CSARDLATNEKLFF
cdr3_length: 14; v_call: TRBV13; clone_size: -; d_call: -; j_call: TRBJ2-7; cdr3_nt: TGTGCCAGCAGCTCACGGGGGGCGAACTACGAGCAGTACTTC; cdr3_aa: CASSSRGANYEQYF
cdr3_length: 15; v_call: TRBV19; clone_size: -; d_call: TRBD1; j_call: TRBJ1-1; cdr3_nt: TGTGCCAGCCAGGGACAGGGGGCGAGGTATTCTGAAGCTTTCTTT; cdr3_aa: CASQGQGARYSEAFF
cdr3_length: 18; v_call: TRBV20-1; clone_size: few; d_call: TRBD2; j_call: TRBJ2-1; cdr3_nt: TGCAGTGCTAGGGGCGGACTAGCGGGAGGGCCTTCCTACAATGAGCAGTTCTTC; cdr3_aa: CSARGGLAGGPSYNEQFF
cdr3_length: 19; v_call: TRBV27; clone_size: few; d_call: -; j_call: TRBJ2-3; cdr3_nt: TGTGCCAGCACCGTCAGGACCGAAGCGGGTGTGAGAATGACTGATACGCAGTATTTT; cdr3_aa: CASTVRTEAGVRMTDTQYF
cdr3_length: 15; v_call: TRBV7-9; clone_size: -; d_call: TRBD1; j_call: TRBJ2-2; cdr3_nt: TGTGCCAGCAGCCCAGGGGGCATATTTACCGGGGAGCTGTTTTTT; cdr3_aa: CASSPGGIFTGELFF
cdr3_length: 12; v_call: TRBV2; clone_size: many; d_call: -; j_call: TRBJ1-5; cdr3_nt: TGTGCCAGCAATGCTGGCTATCAGCCCCAGCATTTT; cdr3_aa: CASNAGYQPQHF
cdr3_length: 16; v_call: TRBV6-2/TRBV6-3; clone_size: -; d_call: -; j_call: TRBJ2-3; cdr3_nt: TGTGCCAGCAGTTACTATTCCGGGGTTAGCACAGATACGCAGTATTTT; cdr3_aa: CASSYYSGVSTDTQYF
cdr3_length: 14; v_call: TRBV6-2/TRBV6-3; clone_size: -; d_call: TRBD2; j_call: TRBJ2-7; cdr3_nt: TGTGCCAGCATTTACTCGCTGCAGCGGGGCGAGCAGTACTTC; cdr3_aa: CASIYSLQRGEQYF